These 6 T cell receptor beta chains share one sample of origin, sequenced in a study of blood T cell repertoires in COVID-19. The protocol was immunoSEQ multiplex PCR, while the TCRdb copy is restricted to in-frame clones and leaves out a portion. This repertoire shows 410,000 or so clones, 70% to 90% found once; its top ten account for 1.5% to 1.9%. The specimen was peripheral blood. The receptor source for this set is a middle-aged woman with COVID-19, enrolled during active disease.

The genes are TRBV7-2 and TRBJ2-1; 9 bases match TRBD2. The trim removed 7 bases at V and 6 bases at J, leaving 10 bases unmatched. The length of the CDR3 is 15 residues. CDR1 is SGHTA, CDR2 FQGNSA, per germline. CDR3 DNA: TGTGCCAGCAACCTCCTAGCGGGGCGTGGCAATGAGCAGTTCTTC. This translates into CASNLLAGRGNEQFF. Full variable domain (missing parts from reference TRBV7-2 and TRBJ2-1): GAGVSQSPSNKVTEKGKDVELRCDPISGHTALYWYRQSLGQGLEFLIYFQGNSAPDKSGLPSDRFSAERTGGSVSTLTIQRTQQEDSAVYLCASNLLAGRGNEQFFGPGTRLTVL.

This clone was picked up one time. V and J are TRBV16 and TRBJ2-2; maybe TRBD2 (5 bases). V shed 6 bases and J shed 6 bases, with 8 bases lying between them. CDR1 KGHSY and CDR2 FQNENV come from the germline V gene. The CDR3 contains 12 residues. DNA of the CDR3: TGTGCCAGCAGACTGGAGGCCGGGGAGCTGTTTTTT. Its translation: CASRLEAGELFF.

The genes are TRBV19 and TRBJ1-1; no reliable D call. The germline CDR1 and CDR2 sequences are LNHDA and SQIVND (reference sequence). The length of the CDR3 is 13 residues. Trimming took 7 bases from V and 4 from J, leaving 13 bases between them. As DNA, the CDR3 is TGTGCCAGTACTTACGGGTTGGGCACTGAAGCTTTCTTT. Translating gives CASTYGLGTEAFF.

The chain links TRBV6-5 to TRBJ2-1, with 9 bases aligning to TRBD1. CDR1 is MNHEY, CDR2 SVGAGI, per germline. The CDR3 spans 16 residues. The trim removed 2 bases at V and 3 bases at J, leaving 5 bases unmatched. The CDR3 DNA reads TGTGCCAGCAGTTACCCACCGGGACAGGGCTACAATGAGCAGTTCTTC. This codes for CASSYPPGQGYNEQFF.

The chain uses TRBV6-1 and TRBJ1-2; D is ambiguous. Germline V gene sequence: CDR1 MNHNS, CDR2 SASEGT. This CDR3 is 11 amino acids long. V was pared by 2 bases and J by 8 bases, with 6 bases between. The CDR3: CASSELEGYTF. For the CDR3, the DNA is TGTGCCAGCAGTGAATTGGAGGGCTACACCTTC.

This rearrangement joins TRBV28 to TRBJ2-1; D might be TRBD1 (7 bases). This CDR3 is built from 16 residues. Trimming took off 6 bases at V and 10 bases at J, with 25 bases between the two ends. Germline V gene lookup returns CDR1 MDHEN and CDR2 SYDVKM. CDR3 in DNA: TGTGCCAGCAGCCCGCCTTTACAGGGGATGGAGGGCGAGCAGTTCTTC. Its protein is CASSPPLQGMEGEQFF.